Presented here are 19 T cell receptor beta chains from one specimen sequenced in a study of shared clonotypes between healthy human individuals. Some clones are missing from TCRdb's copy, which holds only in-frame ones; the method was immunoSEQ multiplex PCR. The repertoire holds millions of clones, with around 90% as singletons. The specimen sequenced was naive CD4+ T cells sorted from blood. Subset here: CD45RA+ positively selected. These receptors were collected from a man aged 18 to 29 in good health.

The V call is TRBV7-2, the J call TRBJ2-1; D possibly corresponds to TRBD2 (6 bases). V was clipped by 3 bases and J by 3 bases, with 9 bases between them. CDR3 length: 14 amino acids. Germline CDR1 reads SGHTA; CDR2 reads FQGNSA. The CDR3 nucleotides are TGTGCCAGCAGCTTGGCGGGATTCTACAATGAGCAGTTCTTC. This sequence encodes CASSLAGFYNEQFF.

The chain combines TRBV25-1 with TRBJ1-4, with 10 nucleotides matching TRBD1. The CDR3 is 13 amino acids. V was pared by 3 bases and J by 11 bases, with 3 bases of the junction left unmatched. CDR1 is MGHDK and CDR2 is SYGVNS in the germline V gene. The CDR3 region is CASSEGQGSKLFF. The CDR3 nucleotides read TGTGCCAGCAGTGAGGGACAGGGGAGTAAACTGTTTTTT.

V usage is TRBV5-6 and J usage is TRBJ1-2; D gene unclear. Trimming removed 4 bases at V and 3 bases at J, with 16 bases between. The CDR3 sequence is 15 residues long. The germline V gene has CDR1 SGHDT and CDR2 YYEEEE. The CDR3 here is CASSLLLQTYYGYTF. CDR3 nucleotide sequence: TGTGCCAGCAGCCTGCTCCTACAGACCTACTATGGCTACACCTTC.

The V call is TRBV29-1, the J call TRBJ1-2; 7 bases line up with TRBD1. V was pared by 4 bases and J by 4 bases, with 15 bases of the junction left unmatched. CDR3 size: 16 residues. CDR1 SQVTM and CDR2 ANQGSEA come from the germline V gene. Written as DNA, the CDR3 is TGCAGCGTTGTCGTGGCGAGACAGGGAGGCTTCTATGGCTACACCTTC. Translated: CSVVVARQGGFYGYTF.

The genes are TRBV6-1 and TRBJ1-5; the match to TRBD1 covers 10 bases. The CDR3 has 16 amino acids. J gave up 4 bases and V 6 bases, and 9 bases lay outside the gene matches. Germline CDR1 reads MNHNS; CDR2 reads SASEGT. The CDR3 coding sequence is TGTGCCAGCAGAGAATACGGACAGGGGGTTAATCAGCCCCAGCATTTT. Amino acid sequence: CASREYGQGVNQPQHF.

The rearrangement uses TRBV9 and TRBJ2-5, with D hard to call. The CDR3 is 13 residues long. Germline CDR1 is SGDLS and CDR2 is YYNGEE. V lost 2 bases and J lost 2, with 7 bases in between. CDR3 bases: TGTGCCAGCAGCGTGGTTGTTCAAGAGACCCAGTACTTC. Protein sequence: CASSVVVQETQYF.

The genes are TRBV10-3 and TRBJ2-2; no clear D gene. Germline CDR1 ENHRY, CDR2 SYGVKD. The germline V and J ends were trimmed by 0 bases and 7 bases, with 12 bases remaining between them. This CDR3 has 15 amino acids. The CDR3 DNA sequence: TGTGCCATCAGTGAGTCAGCTCCGGTCGGCGGGGAGCTGTTTTTT. Translation: CAISESAPVGGELFF.

The chain is built from TRBV29-1 and TRBJ2-5; no firm D call. This CDR3 region has 11 residues. Germline CDR1 reads SQVTM; CDR2 reads ANQGSEA. The V end was cut by 4 bases, the J end by 5 bases, with 8 bases between. The chain's CDR3 is CSVGWMETQYF. The CDR3 region has the DNA TGCAGCGTTGGGTGGATGGAGACCCAGTACTTC.

The chain uses TRBV10-3 and TRBJ1-3; 8 nucleotides agree with TRBD1. Per germline, CDR1 ENHRY and CDR2 SYGVKD. J lost 4 bases, V lost 11 bases, and 10 bases had no gene match. The CDR3 sequence is 14 residues long. As DNA, the CDR3 is TGTGCCGCTTCGGACAGGGACGGGGGAAACACCATATATTTT. Translated, it gives CAASDRDGGNTIYF.

As concerns this clone: Other DNA sequences in the sample encode the same CDR3. This sequence joins TRBV6-5 and TRBJ2-7, with 9 nucleotides matching TRBD1. Per the germline V gene, CDR1 is MNHEY and CDR2 is SVGAGI. V lost 2 bases to trimming and J lost 4 bases; unmatched junction nucleotides: 3. The length of the CDR3 is 14 residues. CDR3: CASSYQGQGYEQYF. In DNA form, the CDR3 reads TGTGCCAGCAGTTACCAAGGACAGGGGTACGAGCAGTACTTC.

This sequence joins TRBV5-1 and TRBJ2-2; 8 nucleotides line up with TRBD1. The germline V gene has CDR1 SGHRS and CDR2 YFSETQ. CDR3 length: 13 residues. J was trimmed by 7 bases and V by 3 bases; bases with no gene match: 2. In nucleotides, the CDR3 is TGCGCCAGCAGCTCCGGACAGGGCGGGGAGCTGTTTTTT. Translation gives CASSSGQGGELFF.

This chain uses TRBV7-9 with TRBJ2-1; 8 bases are a match to TRBD1. Losses at the gene ends were 5 bases for V and 4 bases for J; bases not matched to a gene: 7. The length of the CDR3 is 15 residues. Germline CDR1 reads SEHNR; CDR2 reads FQNEAQ (reference sequence). The CDR3 loop reads CASSPRQGPYNEQFF. CDR3 DNA sequence: TGTGCCAGCAGCCCCCGACAGGGGCCATACAATGAGCAGTTCTTC.

This chain joins TRBV27 and TRBJ1-2; D is uncertain. CDR1 is MNHEY, CDR2 SMNVEV, per germline (reference sequence). The CDR3 runs to 14 residues. Trimming removed 3 bases from V and 8 bases from J, with 16 bases in between. This chain's CDR3 is CASSFYIGAAGYTF. For the CDR3, the DNA is TGTGCCAGCAGTTTTTACATCGGCGCGGCCGGCTACACCTTC.

This chain uses TRBV7-2 with TRBJ2-3; unclear D gene. From germline, CDR1 is SGHTA and CDR2 FQGNSA. Trimming pared 6 bases from V and 2 bases from J, leaving 15 bases between. The CDR3 runs to 15 residues. The CDR3 DNA sequence: TGTGCCAGCAGACGGTTGCCATCCGCCACAGATACGCAGTATTTT. Its translation: CASRRLPSATDTQYF.

The chain employs TRBV18 and TRBJ1-1, with a weak D call TRBD1 (6 bases). The germline V gene has CDR1 KGHSH and CDR2 LQKENI. This CDR3 contains 13 residues. Deletions cut 6 bases from V and 7 bases from J, with 15 bases between. CDR3 protein: CASSSGTPIEAFF. As DNA, the CDR3 is TGTGCCAGCTCCTCCGGGACACCCATTGAAGCTTTCTTT.

The chain is built from TRBV2 and TRBJ1-4, with 7 positions matching TRBD1. This CDR3 is built from 14 residues. V shed 5 bases and J 8 bases; nucleotides not matched to a gene: 8. The germline CDR1 and CDR2 sequences are SNHLY and FYNNEI. CDR3 protein: CASSPDRVAEKLFF. The CDR3 DNA reads TGTGCCAGCAGTCCAGACAGGGTGGCGGAAAAACTGTTTTTT.

Only a few counts were recorded for this clone. The chain links TRBV2 to TRBJ1-3; the match to TRBD1 covers 7 bases. V lost 4 bases and J lost 4; bases outside the gene matches: 10. The CDR3 sequence is 16 residues long. From germline, CDR1 is SNHLY and CDR2 FYNNEI. The CDR3 loop is CASSGETTGFGNTIYF. CDR3 coding DNA: TGTGCCAGCAGTGGAGAGACGACAGGGTTCGGAAACACCATATATTTT.

V is TRBV9 and J is TRBJ2-7, with 10 bases fitting TRBD2. This CDR3 contains 16 residues. The V and J ends lost 0 bases and 7 bases, in that order; junction bases with no gene match: 10. The germline V gene has CDR1 SGDLS and CDR2 YYNGEE. CDR3 sequence reads: CASSVDPSGGQMEQYF. Here the CDR3 DNA reads TGTGCCAGCAGCGTAGATCCTAGCGGGGGACAGATGGAGCAGTACTTC.

This chain links TRBV7-9 with TRBJ2-7; D is unresolved. Germline CDR1 is SEHNR and CDR2 is FQNEAQ (reference sequence). Trimming left V 5 bases short and J 6 bases short, with 8 bases between. This CDR3 has 11 amino acids. CDR3 DNA: TGTGCCAGCAGCGGGGAACTCGAGCAGTACTTC. It encodes CASSGELEQYF.